Presented here are 2 T cell receptor beta chains from one specimen sequenced in a study of blood T cell repertoires in COVID-19. Generated by immunoSEQ multiplex PCR, the TCRdb table keeps only in-frame clones and is missing some. The repertoire has 130,000 to 150,000 clones, approximately 80% of them found once; the top ten carry 3% to 4.5%. The specimen was peripheral blood. The origin of the receptors is a man between 65 and 80 years old who had recovered from COVID-19.

The chain links TRBV7-3 to TRBJ2-5; 7 bases are a match to TRBD2. V was pared by 5 bases and J by 3 bases, with 3 bases of the junction left unmatched. The CDR3 contains 13 residues. The germline V gene encodes CDR1 SGHTA and CDR2 FQGTGA. In nucleotides, the CDR3 is TGTGCCAGCAGCCCTCTAGCGGAAGAGACCCAGTACTTC. As protein: CASSPLAEETQYF.

The chain is built from TRBV9 and TRBJ2-7; 7 bases are shared with TRBD1. The CDR3 consists of 16 residues. Germline V lookup: CDR1 SGDLS, CDR2 YYNGEE. With 0 bases clipped from V and 0 bases from J, the junction kept 6 bases outside the gene matches. The CDR3 is CASSVAPGQSSYEQYF. CDR3 bases: TGTGCCAGCAGCGTAGCGCCGGGACAGAGCTCCTACGAGCAGTACTTC.